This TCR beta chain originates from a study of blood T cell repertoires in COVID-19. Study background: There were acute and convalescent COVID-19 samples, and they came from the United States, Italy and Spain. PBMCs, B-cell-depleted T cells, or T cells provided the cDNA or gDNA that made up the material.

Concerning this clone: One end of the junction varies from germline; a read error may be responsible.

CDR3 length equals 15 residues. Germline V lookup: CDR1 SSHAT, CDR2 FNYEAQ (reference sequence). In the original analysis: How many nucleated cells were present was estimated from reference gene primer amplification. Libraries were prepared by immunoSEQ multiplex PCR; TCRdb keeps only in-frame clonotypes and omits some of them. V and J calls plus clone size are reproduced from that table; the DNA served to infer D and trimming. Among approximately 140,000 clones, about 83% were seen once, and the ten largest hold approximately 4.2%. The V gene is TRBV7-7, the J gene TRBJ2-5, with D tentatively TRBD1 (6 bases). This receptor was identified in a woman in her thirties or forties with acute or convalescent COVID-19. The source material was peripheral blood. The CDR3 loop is CASSLGTGIQETQYF. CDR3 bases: TGTGCTAGCAGCTTGGGTACAGGGATCCAAGAGACCCAGTACTTC.